The 18 T cell receptor beta chains presented below share a single source sample, sequenced in a study of T cell responses to AZD1222 COVID-19 vaccine. Method: immunoSEQ multiplex PCR; TCRdb's copy keeps in-frame clones and lacks some. The data show 20,000 to 25,000 clones, with roughly 84% seen just once and roughly 30% held by the top ten. The specimen comprised peripheral blood, sampled 28 days after the second AZD1222 dose. The receptors were sampled from an adult who received the AZD1222 COVID-19 vaccine.

The rearrangement joins TRBV2 to TRBJ1-2; weak D call: TRBD1 (6 bases). CDR1 is SNHLY, CDR2 FYNNEI, per germline. V was clipped by 6 bases and J by 8 bases, with 16 bases between them. This CDR3 is 13 amino acids long. CDR3 in amino acids: CASRITGFLGYTF. The DNA for the CDR3 is TGTGCCAGCAGAATTACAGGGTTCTTAGGCTACACCTTC.

The chain couples TRBV18 to TRBJ1-4; D is ambiguous. The CDR3 is 16 residues long. V lost 0 bases to trimming and J lost 2 bases, with 10 bases between them. CDR1 and CDR2 from the germline V gene are KGHSH and LQKENI. In DNA form, the CDR3 reads TGTGCCAGCTCACCACCAGGGATTGGCACTAATGAAAAACTGTTTTTT. Its translation: CASSPPGIGTNEKLFF. The whole variable domain, remainder taken from reference TRBV18 and TRBJ1-4, is NAGVMQNPRHLVRRRGQEARLRCSPMKGHSHVYWYRQLPEEGLKFMVYLQKENIIDESGMPKERFSAEFPKEGPSILRIQQVVRGDSAAYFCASSPPGIGTNEKLFFGSGTQLSVL.

This chain links TRBV11-3 with TRBJ2-7, with TRBD1 matching 8 bases. V lost 5 bases and J lost 5; bases outside the gene matches: 8. This CDR3 contains 14 residues. CDR1 and CDR2 (germline): SGHNT, YENEEA. CDR3 sequence reads: CASSLRDRSHEQYF. CDR3 in DNA: TGTGCCAGCAGCCTCCGGGACAGGTCCCACGAGCAGTACTTC.

The chain joins TRBV2 to TRBJ1-6; 8 bases line up with TRBD1. Germline V gives CDR1 SNHLY, CDR2 FYNNEI. CDR3 size: 15 residues. Trimming took 4 bases from V and 4 from J; bases not matched to a gene: 3. CDR3 amino acids: CASSGTGRYNSPLHF. CDR3 coding DNA: TGTGCCAGCAGTGGGACAGGGCGGTATAATTCACCCCTCCACTTT.

The CDR3 DNA is TGTGCCAGCAGCTCAGGACAGGGGAACTACGAGCAGTACTTC. Residues: CASSSGQGNYEQYF. This chain links TRBV7-3 with TRBJ2-7; 9 nucleotides agree with TRBD1. The V gene's germline CDR1 is SGHTA and CDR2 FQGTGA. The CDR3 spans 14 residues. V shed 4 bases, J shed 3 bases, and the junction held 4 bases outside the gene matches.

The J gene is TRBJ2-2, the V gene TRBV7-9, with unresolved D. CDR1 is SEHNR and CDR2 is FQNEAQ in the germline V gene (reference sequence). Trimming removed 5 bases from V and 6 bases from J, with 13 bases in between. CDR3 length equals 14 residues. DNA of the CDR3: TGTGCCAGCAGCCGAGGCAGGCGTCCCGGGGAGCTGTTTTTT. Translated, it gives CASSRGRRPGELFF.

This sequence joins TRBV11-2 and TRBJ1-1; D remains ambiguous. The CDR3 consists of 14 residues. The V and J ends lost 5 bases and 10 bases respectively, with 20 bases between them. Germline lookup yields CDR1 SGHAT and CDR2 FQNNGV. For the CDR3, the DNA is TGTGCCAGCAGCCTAATAATGGGCGCCGGGAGAGCTTTCTTT. This translates into CASSLIMGAGRAFF.

The chain couples TRBV19 to TRBJ1-5; tentatively, D is TRBD1 (5 bases). Trimming took off 4 bases at V and 0 bases at J, with 13 bases between the two ends. Germline CDR1 reads LNHDA; CDR2 reads SQIVND (reference sequence). The CDR3 runs 16 residues. CDR3 sequence reads: CASSREQVLSNQPQHF. The CDR3 DNA is TGTGCCAGTAGTAGGGAACAGGTACTTAGCAATCAGCCCCAGCATTTT. Supplemented by reference TRBV19 and TRBJ1-5, the full variable domain reads DGGITQSPKYLFRKEGQNVTLSCEQNLNHDAMYWYRQDPGQGLRLIYYSQIVNDFQKGDIAEGYSVSREKKESFPLTVTSAQKNPTAFYLCASSREQVLSNQPQHFGDGTRLSIL.

The chain couples TRBV28 to TRBJ1-4; D uncertain. Germline loops: CDR1 MDHEN, CDR2 SYDVKM. The CDR3 totals 15 residues. Trimming took off 11 bases at V and 8 bases at J, with 24 bases between the two ends. CDR3 DNA sequence: TGTGCCGCCTCTCCCGGAGGGCGGTCTGGGGAAAAACTGTTTTTT. Protein product: CAASPGGRSGEKLFF.

The chain uses TRBV19 and TRBJ1-5; D call uncertain. The CDR3 loop spans 13 amino acids. Germline CDR1 is LNHDA and CDR2 is SQIVND (reference sequence). The germline V and J ends were trimmed by 5 bases and 5 bases, with 10 bases remaining between them. DNA for the CDR3: TGTGCCAGTAGTGATGATGGGGATCAGCCCCAGCATTTT. Translating it yields CASSDDGDQPQHF.

This chain connects TRBV21-1 to TRBJ1-2; the table calls TRBD1, which could not be checked here. TRBV21-1 is described as a pseudogene. The CDR3 is 17 amino acids. The chain's CDR3 is CASIPRQGPSRDYGYTF. For the CDR3, the DNA is TGTGCCAGCATACCAAGACAGGGACCCTCTCGGGACTATGGCTACACCTTC.

This clone was seen once. The rearrangement links TRBV4-3 to TRBJ1-2, with D possibly matching TRBD1 (5 bases). This CDR3 comprises 13 residues. The ends were cut back, 1 base at V and 8 bases at J, with 11 bases in the middle. Germline assignment: CDR1 LGHNA and CDR2 YSLEER. The CDR3 bases are TGCGCCAGCAGCCAAGGGGAGGCAGGGGGCTACACCTTC. This encodes CASSQGEAGGYTF.

The chain couples TRBV5-6 to TRBJ1-3; 7 bases fit TRBD1. The V gene end was trimmed by 0 bases and the J gene end by 3 bases; junction bases not matched to a gene: 9. Germline V gene data show CDR1 as SGHDT and CDR2 as YYEEEE. CDR3 size: 17 residues. CDR3 coding DNA: TGTGCCAGCAGCTTGGGTACAGGGGAATCTCGTGGAAACACCATATATTTT. It translates to CASSLGTGESRGNTIYF.

The chain has TRBV6-1 and TRBJ2-7; weak D call: TRBD2 (6 bases). Per germline, CDR1 MNHNS and CDR2 SASEGT. This CDR3 contains 15 residues. V was shortened by 0 bases and J by 2 bases, with 11 bases between the two germline ends. The CDR3 DNA reads TGTGCCAGCAGTGAAGCGGTGGAGGGAGCCTACGAGCAGTACTTC. Residues: CASSEAVEGAYEQYF.

This clone has just a few counts. The chain has TRBV18 and TRBJ1-3, with 8 bases aligning to TRBD1. V dropped 0 bases and J dropped 2; count of bases not matched to a gene: 6. The CDR3 runs to 17 residues. CDR1 is KGHSH, CDR2 LQKENI, per germline. CDR3 nucleotides: TGTGCCAGCTCACCACCGTCCGTGACAGGGGCTGGAAACACCATATATTTT. This codes for CASSPPSVTGAGNTIYF.

The rearrangement joins TRBV11-2 to TRBJ2-7; D gene ambiguous. The CDR3 extends over 14 amino acids. Germline lookup yields CDR1 SGHAT and CDR2 FQNNGV. V lost 1 base, J lost 3 bases, and 10 bases lay in between. The DNA of the CDR3 is TGTGCCAGCAGCTTAGTTGTCGTGTTCTACGAGCAGTACTTC. Protein: CASSLVVVFYEQYF.

The chain links TRBV4-2 to TRBJ2-3; tentatively, D is TRBD1 (6 bases). Germline-derived CDR1 and CDR2 are LGHNA and YNFKEQ. The CDR3 is made up of 15 amino acids. V dropped 0 bases and J dropped 4 bases, with 11 bases sitting between them. The CDR3 coding sequence is TGTGCCAGCAGCCAAGATCTTGGGGGCCCAGATACGCAGTATTTT. Amino acid sequence: CASSQDLGGPDTQYF.

This clone has a single count. The chain links TRBV6-4 to TRBJ2-1; D gene unclear. The CDR3 is 13 residues long. V lost 2 bases and J 10 bases, leaving 12 bases between the germline ends. Germline V gene sequence: CDR1 MRHNA, CDR2 SNTAGT. DNA for the CDR3: TGTGCCAGCAGTGACAGGGCGACCGGGGAGCAGTTCTTC. Translation: CASSDRATGEQFF.